This entry features one T cell receptor beta chain sequence. This sample stems from a study of blood T cell repertoires in COVID-19. Study as a whole: PBMCs, B-cell-depleted T cells, or T cells were the source of the cDNA or gDNA that made up the material.

TCRdb's copy holds only in-frame clones and misses some; the assay was immunoSEQ multiplex PCR. Counted here are about 150,000 clones, about 83% occurring once; the ten biggest clones make up 11% to 15%. Trimming cost V 4 bases and J 8 bases, with 20 bases left between them. Germline-derived CDR1 and CDR2 are LNHDA and SQIVND (reference sequence). The CDR3 spans 16 residues. Material: peripheral blood. This TCR was sampled from an elderly woman with acute or convalescent COVID-19. V usage is TRBV19 and J usage is TRBJ1-4, with a tentative D call TRBD1 (5 bases). The CDR3 sequence: CASSTRSQGRREKLFF. CDR3 coding DNA: TGTGCCAGTAGTACTCGATCTCAGGGAAGGCGGGAAAAACTGTTTTTT.